This T cell receptor beta chain was retrieved from a study of technical replicates of blood from a few donors. In germline, CDR1 is SGHNT, CDR2 YENEEA. Trimming removed 8 bases at V and 5 bases at J, with 13 bases between. This CDR3 is 13 amino acids long. Repertoires were generated with immunoSEQ multiplex PCR, while TCRdb's copy carries only in-frame clones and drops some. This repertoire shows 60,000 to 85,000 clones, around 97% found once; its top ten account for around 0.2%. This TCR came from a human donor in good health. Sequences were obtained from T cells isolated from PBMCs. The V call is TRBV11-3, the J call TRBJ2-1, with D possibly being TRBD2 (6 bases). The CDR3 nucleotides read TGTGCCAGCGGGGACTGGCAAAACAATGAGCAGTTCTTC. Residues: CASGDWQNNEQFF.